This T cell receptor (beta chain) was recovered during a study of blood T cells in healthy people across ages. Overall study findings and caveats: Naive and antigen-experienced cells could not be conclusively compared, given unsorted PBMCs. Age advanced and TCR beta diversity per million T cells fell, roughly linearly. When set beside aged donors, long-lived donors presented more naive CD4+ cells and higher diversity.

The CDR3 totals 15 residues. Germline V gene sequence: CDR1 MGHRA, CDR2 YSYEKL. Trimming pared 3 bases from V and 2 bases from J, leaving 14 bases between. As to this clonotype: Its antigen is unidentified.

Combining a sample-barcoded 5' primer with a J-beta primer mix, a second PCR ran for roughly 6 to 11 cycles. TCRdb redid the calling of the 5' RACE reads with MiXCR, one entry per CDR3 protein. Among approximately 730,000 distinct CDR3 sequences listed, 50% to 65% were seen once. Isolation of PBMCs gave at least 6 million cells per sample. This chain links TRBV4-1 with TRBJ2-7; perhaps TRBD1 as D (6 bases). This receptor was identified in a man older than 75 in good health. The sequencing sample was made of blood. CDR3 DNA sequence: TGCGCCAGCAGCCAGACGAGGGGGACCACCTACGAGCAGTACTTC. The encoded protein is CASSQTRGTTYEQYF.